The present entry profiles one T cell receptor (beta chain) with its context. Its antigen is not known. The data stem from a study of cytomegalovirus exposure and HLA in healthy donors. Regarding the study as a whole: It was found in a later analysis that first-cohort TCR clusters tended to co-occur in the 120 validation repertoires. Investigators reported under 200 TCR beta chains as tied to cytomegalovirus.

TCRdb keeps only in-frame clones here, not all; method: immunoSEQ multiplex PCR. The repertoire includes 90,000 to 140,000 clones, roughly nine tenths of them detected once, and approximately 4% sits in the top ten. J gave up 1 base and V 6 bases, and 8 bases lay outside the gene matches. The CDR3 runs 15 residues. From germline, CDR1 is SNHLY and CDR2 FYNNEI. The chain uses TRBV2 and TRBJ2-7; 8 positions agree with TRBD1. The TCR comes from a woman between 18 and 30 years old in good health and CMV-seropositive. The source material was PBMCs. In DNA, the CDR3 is TGTGCCAGCAGCAGCCCGACAGGGGCTTCCTACGAGCAGTACTTC. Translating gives CASSSPTGASYEQYF.